This entry concerns a single T cell receptor (beta chain). Its antigen is unknown. This specimen comes from a study of CD4 T cells in relation to SARS-CoV-2 and coronaviruses. CDR3 length: 16 amino acids. Germline V lookup: CDR1 PRHDT, CDR2 FYEKMQ (reference sequence). Losses at the gene ends were 4 bases for V and 7 bases for J; bases not matched to a gene: 9. TCRdb's copy holds only in-frame clones and misses some; the assay was immunoSEQ multiplex PCR. The table shows about 41,000 clones, with around 82% occurring only once. Sequencing was done on a sample of naive CD4+ T cells from PBMCs, cultured in vitro. Subset described: naive CD4+ T cells isolated by negative enrichment. This chain connects TRBV13 to TRBJ2-3, with TRBD1 identical over 12 bases. This receptor was taken from an adult with COVID-19. DNA for the CDR3: TGTGCCAGCAGCTCACCGGGACAGGGGGCCTTGTATACGCAGTATTTT. Its translation is CASSSPGQGALYTQYF.